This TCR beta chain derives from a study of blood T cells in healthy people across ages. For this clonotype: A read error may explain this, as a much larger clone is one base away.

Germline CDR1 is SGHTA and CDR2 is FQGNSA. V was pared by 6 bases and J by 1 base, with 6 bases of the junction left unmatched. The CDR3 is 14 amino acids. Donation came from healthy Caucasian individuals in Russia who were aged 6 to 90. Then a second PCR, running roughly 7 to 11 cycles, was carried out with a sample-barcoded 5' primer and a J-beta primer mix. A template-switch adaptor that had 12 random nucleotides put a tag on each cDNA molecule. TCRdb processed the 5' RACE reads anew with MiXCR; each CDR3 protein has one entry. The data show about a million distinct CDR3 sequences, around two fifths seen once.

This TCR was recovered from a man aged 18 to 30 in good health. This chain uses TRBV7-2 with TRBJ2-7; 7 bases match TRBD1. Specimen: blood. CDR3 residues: CASSFTGESYEQYF. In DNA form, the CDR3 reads TGTGCCAGCAGTTTCACAGGGGAGTCCTACGAGCAGTACTTC.